The 17 T cell receptor beta chains given below trace back to one sample, sequenced in a study of radiotherapy plus CTLA-4 blockade in lung cancer. The repertoire was sequenced with immunoSEQ multiplex PCR; TCRdb's copy has only in-frame clones and lacks some. The repertoire holds around 59,000 clones, around four fifths seen once, with 4% in the top ten. The sequences come from peripheral blood, collected from a patient treated with radiotherapy plus ipilimumab. These receptors originate from a human donor with non-small cell lung cancer who had a partial response to radiotherapy plus ipilimumab.

This clone was counted a few times. V and J are TRBV6-5 and TRBJ2-1; maybe TRBD2 (7 bases). The CDR3 is 14 amino acids. The V gene lost 2 bases and the J gene lost 8 bases, with 13 bases spanning the gap. Germline V lookup: CDR1 MNHEY, CDR2 SVGAGI. CDR3 sequence reads: CASSYEGGADEQFF. The CDR3 DNA is TGTGCCAGCAGTTACGAGGGGGGGGCGGATGAGCAGTTCTTC.

The chain joins TRBV19 to TRBJ2-3; tentative D call: TRBD2 (6 bases). The CDR3 extends over 14 amino acids. Trimming pared 5 bases from V and 6 bases from J, leaving 15 bases between. Germline assignment: CDR1 LNHDA and CDR2 SQIVND (reference sequence). CDR3 in amino acids: CASSAGLSIDTQYF. In DNA form, the CDR3 reads TGTGCCAGTAGTGCGGGACTGAGCATTGATACGCAGTATTTT.

This chain uses TRBV6-1 with TRBJ2-1; 13 positions agree with TRBD2. In germline, CDR1 is MNHNS, CDR2 SASEGT. Trimming took 3 bases from V and 4 from J; bases not matched to a gene: 9. This CDR3 is 18 amino acids long. The CDR3 reads CASSDQLAGGLRYNEQFF. The CDR3 DNA sequence: TGTGCCAGCAGTGATCAACTAGCGGGGGGGCTTCGTTACAATGAGCAGTTCTTC.

The chain has TRBV6-5 and TRBJ1-6, with 8 nucleotides matching TRBD1. CDR1 is MNHEY and CDR2 is SVGAGI in the germline V gene. V was clipped by 4 bases and J by 10 bases; unmatched bases: 12. The CDR3 is 16 residues long. The CDR3 DNA reads as TGTGCCAGCAGTTTAACTCCCGACAGGGGACGGTCACCCCTCCACTTT. Its translation is CASSLTPDRGRSPLHF.

This clone appeared a single time. The chain links TRBV7-9 to TRBJ1-1; 7 bases match TRBD1. The CDR3 is 13 amino acids. Trimming removed 5 bases from V and 5 bases from J; junction bases left unmatched: 5. Germline loops: CDR1 SEHNR, CDR2 FQNEAQ (reference sequence). CDR3 DNA: TGTGCCAGCAGCATGGCAGGGGGGACTGAAGCTTTCTTT. Protein product: CASSMAGGTEAFF.

This sequence joins TRBV28 and TRBJ2-2, with a possible D match to TRBD1 (6 bases). The length of the CDR3 is 14 residues. Germline-derived CDR1 and CDR2 are MDHEN and SYDVKM. Trimming took off 6 bases at V and 3 bases at J, with 11 bases between the two ends. CDR3 protein: CASRGTSHTGELFF. DNA for the CDR3: TGTGCCAGCAGAGGGACATCCCACACCGGGGAGCTGTTTTTT.

V is TRBV2 and J is TRBJ1-5, with a possible D match to TRBD1 (6 bases). The germline V and J ends were trimmed by 7 bases and 6 bases, with 13 bases remaining between them. The CDR3 totals 13 residues. Germline loops: CDR1 SNHLY, CDR2 FYNNEI. DNA for the CDR3: TGTGCCAGCAACAGGGTTGGAACTCAGCCCCAGCATTTT. It translates to CASNRVGTQPQHF.

This clone was seen a few times. The chain combines TRBV18 with TRBJ2-2; no clear D. Looked up from germline, CDR1 is KGHSH and CDR2 is LQKENI. The CDR3 has 16 amino acids. V lost 2 bases, J lost 0 bases, and 10 bases lay in between. Here the CDR3 DNA reads TGTGCCAGCTCACCATTTCGGCGGTCGAACACCGGGGAGCTGTTTTTT. It is translated as CASSPFRRSNTGELFF.

V is TRBV6-4 and J is TRBJ2-2, with a weak D call TRBD1 (5 bases). Germline values: CDR1 MRHNA, CDR2 SNTAGT. Trimming removed 6 bases from V and 1 base from J, with 9 bases in between. The CDR3 extends over 14 amino acids. The CDR3 nucleotides are TGTGCCAGCAGCAGGGTTGTGAACACCGGGGAGCTGTTTTTT. Translating it yields CASSRVVNTGELFF.

V usage is TRBV19 and J usage is TRBJ2-3, with a tentative D call TRBD2 (5 bases). The germline V gene encodes CDR1 LNHDA and CDR2 SQIVND (reference sequence). The germline V and J ends were trimmed by 1 base and 2 bases, with 10 bases remaining between them. The CDR3 is 15 residues long. This chain's CDR3 is CASSIVGEPTDTQYF. The CDR3, as DNA: TGTGCCAGTAGTATAGTCGGGGAACCCACAGATACGCAGTATTTT. The full variable domain, completed using reference TRBV19 and TRBJ2-3, is DGGITQSPKYLFRKEGQNVTLSCEQNLNHDAMYWYRQDPGQGLRLIYYSQIVNDFQKGDIAEGYSVSREKKESFPLTVTSAQKNPTAFYLCASSIVGEPTDTQYFGPGTRLTVL.

The chain joins TRBV27 to TRBJ2-5; the match to TRBD1 covers 9 bases. The CDR3 extends over 15 amino acids. CDR1 MNHEY and CDR2 SMNVEV come from the germline V gene (reference sequence). V shed 2 bases and J 5 bases; nucleotides not matched to a gene: 6. The CDR3 nucleotides read TGTGCCAGCAGTTTAAGGGACAGGGCAGGGGAGACCCAGTACTTC. Its translation is CASSLRDRAGETQYF.

This chain connects TRBV6-1 to TRBJ1-1; 9 bases are shared with TRBD1. Germline lookup yields CDR1 MNHNS and CDR2 SASEGT. V shed 4 bases and J 4 bases; nucleotides not matched to a gene: 10. CDR3 length: 16 residues. DNA for the CDR3: TGTGCCAGCAGTGCCTTATCCGGGACAGGGACCACTGAAGCTTTCTTT. Encoded protein: CASSALSGTGTTEAFF.

The CDR3: CAPTVGNQPQHF. The DNA of the CDR3 is TGTGCCCCCACGGTCGGCAATCAGCCCCAGCATTTT. V is TRBV11-3 and J is TRBJ1-5; D uncertain. CDR1 and CDR2 from the germline V gene are SGHNT and YENEEA. This CDR3 is 12 amino acids long. V lost 11 bases and J 2 bases, leaving 10 bases between the germline ends.

The rearrangement joins TRBV6-5 to TRBJ2-7, with D perhaps TRBD2 (6 bases). Germline V gives CDR1 MNHEY, CDR2 SVGAGI. Trimming left V 0 bases short and J 1 base short, with 10 bases between. The CDR3 runs to 15 residues. The CDR3 is CASSYSLGGSYEQYF. The CDR3 DNA reads as TGTGCCAGCAGTTACTCCCTCGGGGGTTCCTACGAGCAGTACTTC.

The V and J genes are TRBV19 and TRBJ2-1, with 11 nucleotides matching TRBD2. The CDR3 length is 15 residues. CDR1 LNHDA and CDR2 SQIVND come from the germline V gene (reference sequence). V gave up 6 bases and J gave up 2 bases; unmatched junction bases: 3. The CDR3 region has the DNA TGTGCCAGTAGGGGGGGACTAGCGGCCTACAATGAGCAGTTCTTC. This codes for CASRGGLAAYNEQFF.

The chain links TRBV10-3 to TRBJ1-3; D gene ambiguous. CDR3 length equals 15 residues. V was trimmed by 6 bases and J by 0 bases, leaving 12 bases between them. From germline, CDR1 is ENHRY and CDR2 SYGVKD. CDR3 nucleotide sequence: TGTGCCATCAGGGGCGTTTTGGGCTCTGGAAACACCATATATTTT. This translates into CAIRGVLGSGNTIYF.

V is TRBV7-8 and J is TRBJ1-4, with a tentative D call TRBD1 (5 bases). CDR1 and CDR2 from the germline V gene are SGHVS and FQNEAQ. The CDR3 has 14 amino acids. The germline V and J ends were trimmed by 3 bases and 8 bases, with 13 bases remaining between them. The CDR3: CASSFPGAGEKLFF. The CDR3, as DNA: TGTGCCAGCAGCTTCCCCGGGGCGGGAGAAAAACTGTTTTTT.